This T cell receptor beta chain was profiled in a study of CD8 T cells in Susac syndrome. CDR1 and CDR2 (germline): MNHEY, SMNVEV (reference sequence). After removal of 4 bases from V and 0 bases from J, the junction contained 9 bases not matched to a gene. The CDR3 loop spans 16 amino acids. The RNA, about 0.45 to 1 ug, was put through reverse transcription using random hexamers. TCRdb reprocessed the immunoSEQ multiplex PCR reads with MiXCR, giving one entry per CDR3 protein. The profile shows more than 65,000 distinct CDR3 sequences, around 93% of them singletons. Sequences were obtained from CD8+ T cells from PBMCs. This chain joins TRBV27 and TRBJ2-7; 7 nucleotides align to TRBD1. This sequence was found in a human donor in good health. This CDR3 reads CASSSWTGTVSYEQYV. The CDR3 region has the DNA TGTGCCAGCAGTTCTTGGACAGGCACCGTCTCCTACGAGCAGTACGTC.